The rows below give T cell receptor beta chains drawn from one sample of a study of blood T cell repertoires in COVID-19. Measured with immunoSEQ multiplex PCR; TCRdb has only the in-frame clones, and not every one. The table records hundreds of thousands of clones, around 86% of them present only once. Sequenced sample: PBMCs or T cells enriched from blood (not recorded which). The source is a woman in her forties or fifties who had recovered from COVID-19. Both conserved end residues are part of each CDR3. The D gene is left open where the match is weak. The size of a clone is reported for some rows only, either as once, few or many, or as a class for expanded clones.

-	TRBV3-1/TRBV3-2	TRBJ2-7	TRBD2	TGTGCCAGCAGCCAAGTCGGATTGAGGGGGACTAGTGGGAGTAAGTACTTC	CASSQVGLRGTSGSKYF
few	TRBV5-4	TRBJ2-1	TRBD2	TGTGCCAGCAGCTCGGAGCGGGAGGGCAACAATGAGCAGTTCTTC	CASSSEREGNNEQFF
-	TRBV3-1/TRBV3-2	TRBJ1-5	TRBD1	TGTGCCAGCAGCCAAGGGGGGCAGGGGGGTCAGCCCCAGCATTTT	CASSQGGQGGQPQHF
-	TRBV18	TRBJ1-6	-	TGTGCCAGCTCACTCGGGAGGGATTCACCCCTCCACTTT	CASSLGRDSPLHF
once	TRBV27	TRBJ2-7	-	TGTGCCAGCAGACTTACAACGACCACGGGTGAGCAGTACTTC	CASRLTTTTGEQYF
-	TRBV6-5	TRBJ1-2	-	TGTGCCAGCAGTTATCACCCTAAGCGGGTTAACTATGGCTACACCTTC	CASSYHPKRVNYGYTF
-	TRBV28	TRBJ2-1	-	TGTGCCAGCAGAGTACGGTATGAGCAGTTCTTC	CASRVRYEQFF
-	TRBV6-2/TRBV6-3	TRBJ2-4	-	TGTGCCAGCAGTTACGGGCCTCTGGGGGGAAACATTCAGTACTTC	CASSYGPLGGNIQYF
-	TRBV10-3	TRBJ2-5	TRBD2	TGTGCCATCAGTGAGTCGTCGCTAGCGGGATCTGGGGCAGAGACCCAGTACTTC	CAISESSLAGSGAETQYF
-	TRBV11-1	TRBJ2-3	-	TGTGCCAGCAGCTTAGACGGCGGAAGCACAGATACGCAGTATTTT	CASSLDGGSTDTQYF
-	TRBV7-2	TRBJ2-5	-	TGTGCCAGCAGCTTAACGCCCGGGGTCAAACAAGAGACCCAGTACTTC	CASSLTPGVKQETQYF
-	TRBV7-2	TRBJ2-2	-	TGTGCCAGCAGCCCGGTGGCGGTGAACACCGGGGAGCTGTTTTTT	CASSPVAVNTGELFF
-	TRBV6-5	TRBJ1-2	TRBD1	TGTGCCAGCAGTCCGGACAGGGTGAATGGCTACACCTTC	CASSPDRVNGYTF
-	TRBV3-1/TRBV3-2	TRBJ2-1	-	TGTGCCAGCAGCCGGTATAAGAGCTCCTACAATGAGCAGTTCTTC	CASSRYKSSYNEQFF
-	TRBV28	TRBJ2-5	TRBD2	TGTGCCAGCAGTAGACTAGCGGGGGATCAAGAGACCCAGTACTTC	CASSRLAGDQETQYF
-	TRBV27	TRBJ2-3	-	TGTGCCAGCAGTTCCCTGGGAGGGGGGACAGATACGCAGTATTTT	CASSSLGGGTDTQYF
-	TRBV3-1/TRBV3-2	TRBJ2-7	-	TGTGCCAGCAGCCAGATGGACGGGGTTTTTTCCGAGCAGTACTTC	CASSQMDGVFSEQYF
few	TRBV6-2/TRBV6-3	TRBJ2-3	TRBD2	TGTGCCAGCAGTTTTCCAATTGGACTAGCGGGCACAGATACGCAGTATTTT	CASSFPIGLAGTDTQYF
-	TRBV18	TRBJ2-1	TRBD2	TGTGCCAGCTCCCGTCCGACTAGCGGCAATGAGCAGTTCTTC	CASSRPTSGNEQFF
-	TRBV6-1	TRBJ2-7	TRBD1	TGTGCCAGCAGTGAACAGGGGGACTCCTACGAGCAGTACTTC	CASSEQGDSYEQYF
-	TRBV6-5	TRBJ1-6	-	TGTGCCACCCGGGAGGCCTATAATTCACCCCTCCACTTT	CATREAYNSPLHF
-	TRBV9	TRBJ2-1	TRBD2	TGTGCCAGCAGCGTAGTGGGCGGGGGCTCCTACAATGAGCAGTTCTTC	CASSVVGGGSYNEQFF
-	TRBV11-1	TRBJ2-7	-	TGTGCCAGCAGCTTTTACGAGGGGGTACACGAGCAGTACTTC	CASSFYEGVHEQYF
-	TRBV4-2	TRBJ1-2	-	TGTGCCAGCAGCCAAGCGTCCGCAGGGCCCTACTATGGCTACACCTTC	CASSQASAGPYYGYTF
-	TRBV11-2	TRBJ2-1	-	TGTGCCAGCAGCTTAGCAGCGGGCCCTTACAATGAGCAGTTCTTC	CASSLAAGPYNEQFF
-	TRBV2	TRBJ2-3	TRBD2	TGTGCCAGCAGTGTCACTCTAGCGGGGGGCCGGGATACGCAGTATTTT	CASSVTLAGGRDTQYF
-	TRBV4-1	TRBJ2-1	TRBD2	TGCGCCAGCAGCCTAGCCGGCGGGAGGCCCAATGAGCAGTTCTTC	CASSLAGGRPNEQFF
-	TRBV11-2	TRBJ2-7	TRBD2	TGTGCCAGCAGCTCGGGACTAGCGGCTACCTACGAGCAGTACTTC	CASSSGLAATYEQYF
-	TRBV10-3	TRBJ2-7	-	TGTGCCATCAGTGAGGTATCAGGCGAGCCCTACGAGCAGTACTTC	CAISEVSGEPYEQYF
few	TRBV10-3	TRBJ2-1	-	TGTGCCATCAGTGCCGTCAATGAGCAGTTCTTC	CAISAVNEQFF
-	TRBV5-6	TRBJ2-7	TRBD2	TGTGCCAGCAGCTCCCCTAGCGGGATCTCCTACGAGCAGTACTTC	CASSSPSGISYEQYF
-	TRBV27	TRBJ2-5	TRBD2	TGTGCCAGCAGTTTCCGACTAGCGGGGGCCCAAGAGACCCAGTACTTC	CASSFRLAGAQETQYF
-	TRBV2	TRBJ1-3	-	TGTGCCAGCAGCGTATCGGTCATCGCTGATGGAAACACCATATATTTT	CASSVSVIADGNTIYF
-	TRBV2	TRBJ2-1	TRBD2	TGTGCCAGCAGTAGATTTGGCGGGGGGCCGAATGAGCAGTTCTTC	CASSRFGGGPNEQFF
-	TRBV5-1	TRBJ1-2	TRBD1	TGCGCCAGCAGCTTGGGGACAGGGGAAGCTAACTATGGCTACACCTTC	CASSLGTGEANYGYTF
few	TRBV15	TRBJ2-2	-	TGTGCCACCAGAACAGGGAACACCGGGGAGCTGTTTTTT	CATRTGNTGELFF
-	TRBV13	TRBJ1-3	TRBD1	TGTGCCAGCAGCCGCGCAAGGGACAGGGCGGAATTGGTGGGAAACACCATATATTTT	CASSRARDRAELVGNTIYF
-	TRBV29-1	TRBJ2-3	TRBD1	TGCAGCGCGACGACAGGGGGAACAGATACGCAGTATTTT	CSATTGGTDTQYF
-	TRBV2	TRBJ2-1	-	TGTGCCAGCAGTCCAAGACAGGAGCAGTTCTTC	CASSPRQEQFF
-	TRBV19	TRBJ1-2	TRBD1	TGTGCCAGTAGTCCCACAGGGGTCTATGGCTACACCTTC	CASSPTGVYGYTF
-	TRBV5-5	TRBJ2-2	-	TGTGCCAGCAGCTTGTTACAGAACACCGGGGAGCTGTTTTTT	CASSLLQNTGELFF
-	TRBV2	TRBJ1-3	TRBD1	TGTGCCAGCAGTGTGGACAGGGGATTATCAAACACCATATATTTT	CASSVDRGLSNTIYF
once	TRBV3-1/TRBV3-2	TRBJ2-7	-	TGTGCCAGCAGCCGATGGCCCGGGGACGAGCAGTACTTC	CASSRWPGDEQYF
-	TRBV30	TRBJ2-1	TRBD2	TGTGCCTGGAGTCGGCTAGCGGGAGGTAATGAGCAGTTCTTC	CAWSRLAGGNEQFF
few	TRBV4-2	TRBJ1-6	-	TGTGCCAGCAGCCAAGATCCGACAGGCACCGTTATGGCCCTCCACTTT	CASSQDPTGTVMALHF
-	TRBV28	TRBJ2-5	TRBD1	TGTGCCAGCAGCCGAACCGGGACAGACGACCAAGAGACCCAGTACTTC	CASSRTGTDDQETQYF
-	TRBV7-2	TRBJ1-2	-	TGTGCCAGCAGCTTAGAGAGGGTCCGCGGGGCTAACTATGGCTACACCTTC	CASSLERVRGANYGYTF
-	TRBV30	TRBJ1-1	TRBD1	TGTGCCTGGAGGAGGGACAGGGGATCCCGTGGGGTGGCTTTCTTT	CAWRRDRGSRGVAFF
-	TRBV5-6	TRBJ2-3	-	TGTGCCAGCAGCCTCCGTTTAGCAGGCACAGATACGCAGTATTTT	CASSLRLAGTDTQYF
once	TRBV6-5	TRBJ2-1	-	TGTGCCAGCAATGGGGGAGGATCGTACAATGAGCAGTTCTTC	CASNGGGSYNEQFF
once	TRBV15	TRBJ1-6	-	TGTGCCACCAGCAGAGACAGGTCTTATAATTCACCCCTCCACTTT	CATSRDRSYNSPLHF
-	TRBV11-3	TRBJ1-2	-	TGTGCCAGCAGCTTGGCAGGACTGAATGGCTACACCTTC	CASSLAGLNGYTF
-	TRBV18	TRBJ1-1	-	TGTGCCAGCTCACCGGACAGCACTGAAGCTTTCTTT	CASSPDSTEAFF
-	TRBV5-3	TRBJ1-3	TRBD1	TGTGCCAGAAACGAACAGACAGGGAACTCTGGAAACACCATATATTTT	CARNEQTGNSGNTIYF
-	TRBV18	TRBJ2-7	TRBD1	TGTGCCAGCTCAGTACAGGGGAACGAGCAGTACTTC	CASSVQGNEQYF
-	TRBV24-1	TRBJ2-5	TRBD2	TGTGCCACCAGCCCTAGCGGGAAGATCCAAGAGACCCAGTACTTC	CATSPSGKIQETQYF
few	TRBV11-3	TRBJ2-7	-	TGTGCCAGCAGCTCCCCCAGGGCCTACGAGCAGTACTTC	CASSSPRAYEQYF
-	TRBV28	TRBJ1-2	TRBD1	TGTGCCAGCAGTACCAGGGGGACTGTTTTATATGGCTACACCTTC	CASSTRGTVLYGYTF
-	TRBV5-1	TRBJ2-2	-	TGCGCCAGCAGCTTGGTCGACAGGAACACCGGGGAGCTGTTTTTT	CASSLVDRNTGELFF